This TCR beta chain was recorded in a study of cytomegalovirus exposure and HLA in healthy donors. The study's findings and limits: Association of 17,000 or so TCR beta sequences with HLA alleles was found at 0.05 false discovery rate in a later analysis. A likely sequencing artifact accounted for one observed cluster of highly shared sequence variants. Versus the roughly 670-donor mean, an Asian-associated ancestry cluster reportedly showed fewer N-insertions in a later analysis.

The PCR made use of 60 Vbeta and 13 Jbeta primers. Measured with immunoSEQ multiplex PCR; TCRdb has only the in-frame clones, and not every one. Here the sample table reports more than 70,000 clones. A word on this clone: The antigen is not known.

This receptor was obtained from a woman in her sixties in good health and CMV-seronegative. The sequencing sample was made of PBMCs.

This chain's CDR3 is CASSDSLAGGQFF. DNA of the CDR3: TGCGCCAGCAGCGATTCCTTAGCGGGAGGGCAGTTCTTC. The rearrangement joins TRBV4-1 to TRBJ2-1, with 10 positions matching TRBD2. Germline V gene lookup returns CDR1 MGHRA and CDR2 YSYEKL. V shed 5 bases and J 12 bases; nucleotides not matched to a gene: 7. CDR3 size: 13 residues.